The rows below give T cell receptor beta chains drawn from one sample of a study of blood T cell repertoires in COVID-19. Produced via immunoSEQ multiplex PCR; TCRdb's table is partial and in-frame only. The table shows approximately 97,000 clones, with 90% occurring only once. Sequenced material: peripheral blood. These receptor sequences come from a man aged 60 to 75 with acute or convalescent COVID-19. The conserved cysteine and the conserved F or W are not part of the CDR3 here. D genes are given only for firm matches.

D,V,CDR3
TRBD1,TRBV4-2,ASSQPGTANYGYT
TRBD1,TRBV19,ASSIAPGTGYYEQY
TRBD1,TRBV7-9,ASSLSGTGVSEAF
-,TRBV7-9,ASNPGKPMNTEAF
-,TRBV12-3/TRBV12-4,ASSFRQNTEAF
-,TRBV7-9,ASSAFGQT
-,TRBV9,ASSVARGGSGANVLT
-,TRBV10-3,AISESRNTIY
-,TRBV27,ASSLMGRDTEAF
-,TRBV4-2,ASSQQIGSGQY
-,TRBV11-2,ASSWQENTEAF
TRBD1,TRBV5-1,ASSDQGGDTEAF
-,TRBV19,ASSRNYRSGNEKLF
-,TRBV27,ASSDPGSGQPQH
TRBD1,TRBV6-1,ASSEALRGVYGYT
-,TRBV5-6,ASSFAPDSHNSPLH
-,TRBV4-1,ASSPGTLMNTEAF
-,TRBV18,ASSLGGDTEAF
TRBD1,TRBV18,ASSPSLWQGVTEAF
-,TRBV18,ASSPSKGFWTEAF